This T cell receptor beta chain emerged from a study of cytomegalovirus exposure and HLA in healthy donors (dated by TCRdb to about 2017). Study-wide context: In an earlier analysis of roughly 500 of the donors, 276 Gb of sequence data and some 120 million unique TCR beta sequences from about 180 million T cells were reported. An early release covering around 630 HLA-typed donors comprised about 320 gigabases of sequencing data and around 85 million unique TCR sequences. Of the 300 to 450 genotyped donors, less than 90% were placed in the genetic ancestry cluster associated with self-reported Caucasian donors. The aim of the study was to test whether cataloging public T cell receptors could identify signatures of past pathogen exposure. The T cell repertoires of 666 subjects were profiled by immunosequencing and related to cytomegalovirus serostatus. Besides the first cohort of some 670 subjects, a separate validation cohort made up of 120 different subjects was used. To predict cytomegalovirus infection status, the study brought together high-throughput TCR immunosequencing, statistical association of individual TCRs with disease status, and machine learning. In a later analysis, previously published TCR beta repertoires from about 670 donors were re-analyzed and high-resolution HLA genotyping was added so that TCR occurrence patterns could be studied. Rather than drawing on any new phenotypic data, the later analysis identified candidate immune exposures from TCR beta sequences and the way those sequences occurred across donors. To decide whether each TCR beta V gene segment behaved as functional or pseudogenic, an earlier analysis of several hundred of the donors relied on high-throughput TCR beta sequencing. Donor age, sex, ethnicity and CMV serostatus were compiled alongside the repertoire data. A later genetic analysis took genome-wide SNP genotypes for about 55% of the roughly 670 donors and used that subset as a discovery cohort. All discovery cohort repertoires had been generated on a single sequencing platform. Both class I and class II loci were covered by HLA typing, at four-digit resolution. Typing coverage varied by locus: roughly 629-640 donors for A, B, C, DRB1 and DQB1; approximately 500 for DQA1; some 610 for DPA1; fewer than 480 for DPB1. A handful of DR-DQ haplotypes were handled as single units for association and clustering because linkage in the cohort was strong. Among about 370 genotyped donors of the cohort, an average of around 240,000 unique TCR beta nucleotide sequences was sequenced per donor, of which about 18% were non-productive. Overall study outcomes, separate from this receptor: Broadly in line with IMGT annotations, most TCR beta V segments showed up in productive rearrangements about 87% or about 30% of the time in an earlier analysis of 587 of the donors. The authors suggested that the approach could potentially be generalized to other disease states and immunological phenotypes. When HLA alleles, especially DR and DQ, strongly co-occurred, attributing TCR associations to individual alleles was difficult. In a later analysis, several top co-occurrence clusters were reported to appear linked to parvovirus B19, influenza, CMV and Epstein-Barr virus. A further reported finding was that TCR beta sequences accurately predicted the HLA-A and HLA-B alleles for most subjects in the first cohort. Because counts were too low, around 18 rarely observed V segments, including chromosome 9 orphons, were left out of the earlier analysis of some 600 of the donors. The classifier was reported to diagnose cytomegalovirus status with high specificity and sensitivity in both the original cohort and the validation cohort. Because HLA typing was missing for some donors at each locus, association tests included only the typed subset. In the study, approximately 150 TCR beta chains were listed as associated with cytomegalovirus. Most TCR sequences were observed very rarely across donors, whereas some public TCRs were present in many individuals. A later analysis found that TCR association rates varied across HLA loci, with DRB1 alleles showing the most associated TCRs and HLA-C alleles the fewest. Compared with the roughly 670-donor mean, donors in an Asian-associated ancestry cluster had fewer N-insertions in productive TCRs, according to a later genetic analysis. A cluster of highly shared sequence variants was judged likely to represent a technical artifact of the sequencing pipeline. The presence/absence analyses assumed that sequencing depth was roughly uniform across donors, and that assumption may not be true. A later analysis found that HLA-associated TCR beta chains were more clonally expanded and had lower generation probabilities than equally common non-associated chains. Linkage disequilibrium might explain the correlated functional status among segregating V segments, but an unknown experimental factor could not be excluded. An association between a missense DCLRE1C variant and V-gene and J-gene trimming of TCR beta chains was found in a later genetic analysis and replicated in an independent cohort. A later analysis found that most CMV-associated TCR beta chains appeared HLA-restricted, with HLA associations seemingly driven largely by CMV exposure. This cohort had only TCR beta chains sequenced, and the lack of alpha or paired-chain data limited which features could be detected. In vitro tests confirmed that a few of the cytomegalovirus-associated TCR beta chains recognize cytomegalovirus antigens. For the cohort, immune exposure information was limited to CMV serostatus. A later analysis associated 15,000 or so TCR beta sequences with specific HLA alleles at a false discovery rate of 0.05.

This clone came up once. It lacks a known antigen. No per-base quality is available; no much larger clone lies one base away. The cohort was made up of several hundred healthy bone marrow donors. Cohort members were all nominally healthy when sampled, although unrecorded immune exposures were likely present. The donor was CMV seronegative and was included in the group of a few hundred seronegative cohort members. A peripheral blood sample was collected from each donor, and TCR beta sequencing was performed on peripheral blood mononuclear cells. Genomic DNA was extracted from the blood cell samples with the Qiagen DNeasy Blood Extraction Kit. Library preparation employed the immunoSEQ multiplex PCR assay. A mixture of 60 forward primers for TCR Vbeta segments and 13 reverse primers for TCR Jbeta segments was used in the multiplex PCR. A multiplex PCR assay on genomic DNA amplified the CDR3 region of rearranged TCR beta genes. The Illumina HiSeq System was used to sequence the amplified TCR beta libraries as 87-base-pair reads. From the authors' description of their analysis: A later analysis counted about 80 million unique TCR beta chains across the approximately 700 repertoires, and about 10 million of these chains were shared by at least two donors. Raw reads were error-corrected and collapsed into unique sequences with a nearest-neighbor algorithm that merged closely related sequences to remove PCR and sequencing errors. Alignment of CDR3 sequences to IMGT reference sequences was used to assign V, D and J gene segments. Each retained sequence needed at least a six-nucleotide match to both a V gene segment and a J gene segment. Rearrangements were classified as productive when the CDR3 lacked stop codons and remained in frame with V and J, and all other rearrangements were classified as non-productive. CDR3 was defined by IMGT convention, running from the second conserved V-encoded cysteine to the conserved J-encoded phenylalanine. In an earlier analysis of more than 550 of the donors, sequences lacking an unambiguous match to a single V gene segment were excluded. An earlier analysis of 587 of the donors called V segments functional above 56.7% productive rearrangements and segregating when the between-donor standard deviation exceeded 5%. A statistical classification framework was built to diagnose cytomegalovirus status from the catalog of TCR beta chain sequences. In a later analysis, TCR nucleotide sequences were compared against IMGT/GENE-DB human TR gene sequences so that V and J genes could be assigned. The TCRdist pipeline was used in a later analysis to assign CDR3 sequences and most-parsimonious VDJ recombination scenarios. In a later analysis, each TCR beta chain was defined by its CDR3 amino acid sequence together with its V-gene family, and reads without a unique V-gene family were excluded. A later analysis removed several hundred highly shared, low-generation-probability nucleotide sequences to deal with suspected cross-contamination and a sequencing artifact. A later analysis calculated a clonal expansion index for each public chain from normalized within-repertoire ranks of inferred template counts. In a later analysis, generation probabilities were computed using a VDJ recombination model fitted to out-of-frame rearrangements, and the results were checked against IGoR. In a later analysis, TCR-TCR, TCR-HLA and TCR-CMV co-occurrence was scored with hypergeometric tests, and a repertoire-size bias correction was applied to TCR pairs. In a later analysis, false discovery rates were estimated by permuting HLA or CMV assignments 20 times. A later analysis grouped co-occurring TCRs with DBSCAN, adding TCRdist sequence similarity when clustering within HLA-allele-positive subsets. Co-occurrence clustering excluded repertoires with fewer than 30,000 or more than 120,000 public chains, plus five with anomalous nucleotide sharing. The table was pulled from immuneACCESS by TCRdb, which kept in-frame rearrangements only. Such tables lose some clones; where checked, under half of the loss comes from unresolved V genes, and the rest has no known cause. V, J and clone size are those of that table, while D and trimming were read from the DNA. In all, the sample holds nearly 110,000 clones, and over 75% of those were seen once. The ten top clones hold 3.5% to 5% of the sample.

The receptor's source is a male donor in good health and CMV-seronegative. The material sequenced was PBMCs.

The nucleotide sequence is given as TGTGCCAGCAGCTTAGTGGGGACAGGGAATTCACCCCTCCACTTT. This yields the protein CASSLVGTGNSPLHF. Recombination joined TRBV7-9 with TRBJ1-6; 9 of the junction bases match TRBD1. Spanning cysteine to phenylalanine, the CDR3 consists of 15 amino acids. Kept here is only the CDR3 DNA, which spans 45 bases and is read in frame from base 1. Based on the germline V gene (reference sequence), the CDR1 and CDR2 sequences are SEHNR and FQNEAQ. V trim: 1 base; J trim: 7 bases; unmatched bases: 2.